This T cell receptor (beta chain) stems from a study of immune evolution from preneoplasia to lung adenocarcinoma (dated by TCRdb to about 2021). As for the study more broadly: HLA loss of heterozygosity was found in roughly 7% of AIS, around 15% of MIA and less than 35% of ADC lesions, and in no AAH lesions. The study used immune gene expression, TCR sequencing and multiplex immunofluorescence to profile the immune contexture of lung adenocarcinoma precursors and invasive adenocarcinoma. Resected precursor lesions (AAH, AIS, MIA) and invasive adenocarcinomas were each compared against paired morphologically normal lung tissue. Sample size was based on specimen availability rather than a prior power calculation. The immune data were integrated with whole exome sequencing and methylation data from the same cohort of nodules. The overall cohort was made up of fewer than 70 patients with pulmonary nodules who had surgical resection. TCR sequencing data came from approximately 46 patients. According to the study, over a hundred samples went through TCR sequencing. POLYSOLVER was used to infer class I HLA alleles from exome data, and LOHHLA was used to detect allele-specific HLA loss. Points the paper makes about the study in general: Findings were based on association rather than direct causation; larger cohorts with long-term follow-up and longitudinal biopsies were deemed needed. KRAS-mutant nodules showed the highest T cell clonality compared with EGFR-mutant or double wild-type lesions. The highest clonality was observed in normal lung, whereas higher T cell density and diversity but lower clonality appeared to be present in later-stage lesions. Top T cell clone frequencies were highest in normal lung and appeared to decrease progressively from AAH through AIS, MIA and invasive adenocarcinoma. All patients were from Japan and China, so applicability to Western populations was uncertain.

The immunoSEQ hsTCRbeta Kit was used to sequence TCR beta CDR3 regions from DNA. The original pipeline was this. The ImmunoSEQ Analyzer was used to analyse the TCR sequencing data. T cell clonality was calculated on productive rearrangements as 1 minus Pielou's evenness. T cell diversity was measured with the inverse Simpson index on productive templates. T cell density was defined as TCR beta template counts normalized to usable DNA, with usable DNA estimated by amplifying and sequencing housekeeping genes. TCR metrics were compared across histologic stages using two-sided Kruskal-Wallis tests. Drawn from immuneACCESS, this table holds only the in-frame rearrangements with V and J called that TCRdb kept. Clones are partly lost; checked studies trace under half to an unresolved V gene and leave the rest unexplained. The V and J calls and clone size are taken from that table; D and trimming were inferred from the DNA. A total of around 7,200 clones appear in this sample, approximately 80% of them only once. Around 2.7% of the sample lies in the top ten.

Reading from cysteine to phenylalanine, the CDR3 counts 16 amino acids. Of all the DNA, just the CDR3 is kept, 48 bases in frame from base 1. CDR1 and CDR2 were assigned from the germline V gene as MDHEN and SYDVKM. Trimming accounts for 3 bases at V and 6 bases at J, while the number of junction bases matched to no gene is 12. Regarding this clone: No cognate antigen has been identified for it. Base quality data are lacking; no much larger clone is found one base away.

Between 2014 and 2017, the patients underwent resection in either Japan or China. Two lung cancer pathologists independently confirmed the histologic diagnosis of each case on H&E slides. Premalignant or tumor cells were enriched for nucleic acid extraction by macro-dissection performed after pathologic assessment. DNA was isolated from FFPE tissue using the AllPrep DNA/RNA FFPE Kit. The sequenced sample was FFPE minimally invasive lung adenocarcinoma tissue. In light of the paper, this sample's cell subset or site label describes: micro-invasive lung adenocarcinoma (MIA). Recombination connected TRBV28 to TRBJ2-3; TRBD1 agrees with 7 junctional bases. The source is a person aged 65-85 years with lung adenocarcinoma. The base sequence is TGTGCCAGCAGTTTGGGGACAGTACTATTCACGGATACGCAGTATTTT. Its coded protein is CASSLGTVLFTDTQYF.